These T cell receptor beta chains were read from a single sample in a study of T-cell memory formation after mild COVID-19. MiXCR, run by TCRdb on the 5' RACE reads, gives a single entry per CDR3 protein. The sample has about 390,000 distinct CDR3 sequences, around 21% seen once. The specimen sequenced was PBMCs or a T cell subset sorted from them (not recorded which). The receptor set was obtained from an adult woman who had mild COVID-19 (a few samples of this study predate the infection). Cell type and time point are not known. Both conserved end residues are part of each CDR3. D genes are given only for firm matches. A row's size may be missing; if present it is once, few, many or a size class.

.	TRBV7-9	13	many	TRBJ2-7	CASSGYVDYEQYF	TGTGCCAGCAGCGGATATGTGGACTACGAGCAGTACTTC
.	TRBV7-9	16	.	TRBJ2-5	CASSLGLGQVQETQYF	TGTGCCAGCAGCTTAGGACTTGGGCAGGTGCAAGAGACCCAGTACTTC
TRBD2	TRBV6-2/TRBV6-3	15	.	TRBJ2-1	CASSQGLAVNNEQFF	TGTGCCAGCAGTCAGGGACTAGCGGTTAACAATGAGCAGTTCTTC
.	TRBV16	13	.	TRBJ2-1	CASSRGGGNEQFF	TGTGCCAGCAGCCGCGGGGGCGGGAATGAGCAGTTCTTC
TRBD2	TRBV5-6	14	many	TRBJ2-7	CASSLGAVPSGQYF	TGTGCCAGCAGCTTGGGTGCAGTCCCTAGCGGGCAGTACTTC
.	TRBV12-3/TRBV12-4	13	many	TRBJ2-5	CASTLQGRETQYF	TGTGCCAGCACCTTGCAGGGAAGAGAGACCCAGTACTTC
.	TRBV3-1	13	.	TRBJ1-1	CASLGGRAAKAFF	TGTGCCAGCTTGGGGGGGCGCGCGGCTAAAGCTTTCTTT
.	TRBV25-1	17	.	TRBJ2-5	CASSESVRGGAWETQYF	TGTGCCAGCAGTGAATCCGTAAGGGGGGGCGCGTGGGAGACCCAGTACTTC
.	TRBV12-3/TRBV12-4	14	.	TRBJ1-4	CASSPREAGGKLFF	TGTGCCAGCAGCCCTAGGGAGGCTGGGGGAAAACTGTTTTTT
.	TRBV7-2	16	.	TRBJ2-3	CASSSAGTLGGRTQYF	TGTGCCAGCAGCTCGGCCGGGACCCTTGGCGGGCGTACGCAGTATTTT
.	TRBV6-2/TRBV6-3	13	.	TRBJ2-1	CASSYFDGNEQFF	TGTGCCAGCAGTTACTTCGACGGAAATGAGCAGTTCTTC
.	TRBV12-3/TRBV12-4	13	few	TRBJ1-2	CASSRMSVYGYTF	TGTGCCAGCAGCCGGATGTCAGTTTATGGCTACACCTTC
.	TRBV14	15	.	TRBJ2-7	CASSQRASLSYEQYF	TGTGCCAGCAGCCAAAGGGCCTCGCTCTCCTACGAGCAGTACTTC
.	TRBV18	16	.	TRBJ1-1	CASSPPGRGPYTEAFF	TGTGCCAGCTCACCACCAGGCCGGGGGCCGTACACTGAAGCTTTCTTT